This entry is about one TCR beta chain. Looked up from germline, CDR1 is MDHEN and CDR2 is SYDVKM. V was shortened by 6 bases and J by 3 bases, with 39 bases between the two germline ends. CDR3 size: 22 residues. Use of 60 Vbeta and 13 Jbeta primers characterized the PCR. TCRdb's table, derived via immunoSEQ multiplex PCR, lists solely in-frame clones and lacks some. The table includes about 94,000 clones, over 60% detected once. This record belongs to a study of cytomegalovirus exposure and HLA in healthy donors. The chain recombines TRBV28 with TRBJ2-7; D may match TRBD1 or TRBD2 (10 bases each). The source material was PBMCs. The sequence was obtained from a man aged 25 to 40 in good health and CMV-seronegative. The CDR3 sequence is CASSFDRGQLAGVGGKGYEQYF. Here the CDR3 DNA reads TGTGCCAGCAGCTTTGACAGGGGGCAGCTAGCGGGAGTAGGGGGAAAGGGCTACGAGCAGTACTTC.